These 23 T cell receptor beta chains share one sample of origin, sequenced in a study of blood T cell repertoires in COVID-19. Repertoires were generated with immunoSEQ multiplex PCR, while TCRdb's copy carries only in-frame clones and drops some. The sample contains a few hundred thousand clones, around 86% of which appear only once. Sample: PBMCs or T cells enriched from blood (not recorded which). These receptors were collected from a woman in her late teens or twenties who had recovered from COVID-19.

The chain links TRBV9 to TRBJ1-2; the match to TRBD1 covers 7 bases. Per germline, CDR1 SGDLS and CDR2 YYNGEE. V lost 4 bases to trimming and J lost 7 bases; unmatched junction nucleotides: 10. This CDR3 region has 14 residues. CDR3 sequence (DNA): TGTGCCAGCAGCCCAAATACAGGGGCGCCTGGCTACACCTTC. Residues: CASSPNTGAPGYTF.

CDR3 sequence (DNA): TGTGCCAGCAGAGGGGCCGGGGGGGGTAATCAGCCCCAGCATTTT. Its translation: CASRGAGGGNQPQHF. The chain is built from TRBV6-5 and TRBJ1-5; perhaps TRBD1 as D (5 bases). CDR1 and CDR2 from the germline V gene are MNHEY and SVGAGI. Trimming left V 6 bases short and J 4 bases short, with 16 bases between. The CDR3 has 15 residues.

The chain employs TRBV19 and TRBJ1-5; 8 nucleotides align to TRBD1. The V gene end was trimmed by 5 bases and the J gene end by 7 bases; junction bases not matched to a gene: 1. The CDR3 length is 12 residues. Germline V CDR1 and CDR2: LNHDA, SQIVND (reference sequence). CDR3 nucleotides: TGTGCCAGTAGTGGACAGGGCCAGCCCCAGCATTTT. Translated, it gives CASSGQGQPQHF. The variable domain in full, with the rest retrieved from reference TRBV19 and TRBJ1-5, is DGGITQSPKYLFRKEGQNVTLSCEQNLNHDAMYWYRQDPGQGLRLIYYSQIVNDFQKGDIAEGYSVSREKKESFPLTVTSAQKNPTAFYLCASSGQGQPQHFGDGTRLSIL.

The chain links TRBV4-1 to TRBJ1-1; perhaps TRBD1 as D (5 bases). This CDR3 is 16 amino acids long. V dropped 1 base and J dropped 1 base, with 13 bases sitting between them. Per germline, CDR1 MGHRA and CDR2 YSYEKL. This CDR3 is CASSQAPRGGNTEAFF. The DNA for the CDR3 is TGCGCCAGCAGCCAAGCCCCCCGGGGGGGGAACACTGAAGCTTTCTTT.

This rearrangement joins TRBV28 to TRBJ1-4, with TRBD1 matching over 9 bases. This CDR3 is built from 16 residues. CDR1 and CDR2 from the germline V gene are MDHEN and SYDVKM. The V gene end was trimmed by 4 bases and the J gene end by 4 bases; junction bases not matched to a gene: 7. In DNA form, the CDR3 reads TGTGCCAGCAGTTCACAGGGGGCGCAAAATAATGAAAAACTGTTTTTT. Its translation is CASSSQGAQNNEKLFF.

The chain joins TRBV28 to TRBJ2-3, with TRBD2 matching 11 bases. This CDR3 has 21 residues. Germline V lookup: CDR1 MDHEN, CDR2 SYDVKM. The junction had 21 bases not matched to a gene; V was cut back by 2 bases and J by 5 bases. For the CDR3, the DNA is TGTGCCAGCAGTTTACCATTTAGGGGGCCCAGACTAGCGGGGCGGCAAGATACGCAGTATTTT. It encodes CASSLPFRGPRLAGRQDTQYF.

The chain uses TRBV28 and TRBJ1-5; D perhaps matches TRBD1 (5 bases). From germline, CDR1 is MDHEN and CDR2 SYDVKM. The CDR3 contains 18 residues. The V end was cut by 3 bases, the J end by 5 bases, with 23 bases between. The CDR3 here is CASSFQGRGAPYHQPQHF. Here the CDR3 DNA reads TGTGCCAGCAGTTTCCAGGGAAGGGGCGCTCCTTATCATCAGCCCCAGCATTTT.

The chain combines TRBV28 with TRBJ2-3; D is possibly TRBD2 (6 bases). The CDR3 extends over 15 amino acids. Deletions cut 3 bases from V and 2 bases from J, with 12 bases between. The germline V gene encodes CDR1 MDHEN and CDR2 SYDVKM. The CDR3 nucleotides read TGTGCCAGCAGTTTGAGGGCGGGACTCACAGATACGCAGTATTTT. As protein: CASSLRAGLTDTQYF. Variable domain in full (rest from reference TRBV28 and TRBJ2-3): DVKVTQSSRYLVKRTGEKVFLECVQDMDHENMFWYRQDPGLGLRLIYFSYDVKMKEKGDIPEGYSVSREKKERFSLILESASTNQTSMYLCASSLRAGLTDTQYFGPGTRLTVL.

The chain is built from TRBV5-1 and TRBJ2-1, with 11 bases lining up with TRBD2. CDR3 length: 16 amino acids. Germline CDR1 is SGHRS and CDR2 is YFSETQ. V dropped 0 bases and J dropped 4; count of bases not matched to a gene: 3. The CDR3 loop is CASSLGVAGGYNEQFF. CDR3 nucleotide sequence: TGCGCCAGCAGCTTGGGGGTAGCGGGAGGGTACAATGAGCAGTTCTTC.

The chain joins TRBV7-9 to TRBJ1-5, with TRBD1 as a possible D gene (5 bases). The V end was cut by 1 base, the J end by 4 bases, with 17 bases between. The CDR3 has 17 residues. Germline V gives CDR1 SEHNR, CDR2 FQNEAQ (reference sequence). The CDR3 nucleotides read TGTGCCAGCAGCTTAGTAGGGAAAGCAGGGATGAATCAGCCCCAGCATTTT. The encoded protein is CASSLVGKAGMNQPQHF.

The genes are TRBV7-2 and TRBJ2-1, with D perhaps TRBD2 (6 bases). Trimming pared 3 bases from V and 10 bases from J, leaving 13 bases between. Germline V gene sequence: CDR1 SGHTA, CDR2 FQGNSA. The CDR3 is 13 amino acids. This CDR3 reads CASSLGGLDEQFF. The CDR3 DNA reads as TGTGCCAGCAGCTTGGGGGGATTGGACGAGCAGTTCTTC.

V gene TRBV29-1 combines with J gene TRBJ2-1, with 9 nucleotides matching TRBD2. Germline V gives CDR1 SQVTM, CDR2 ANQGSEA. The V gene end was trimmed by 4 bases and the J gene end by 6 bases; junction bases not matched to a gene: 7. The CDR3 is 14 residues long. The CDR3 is CSVVGGRVGNEQFF. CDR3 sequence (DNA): TGCAGCGTTGTCGGCGGGAGGGTGGGCAATGAGCAGTTCTTC.

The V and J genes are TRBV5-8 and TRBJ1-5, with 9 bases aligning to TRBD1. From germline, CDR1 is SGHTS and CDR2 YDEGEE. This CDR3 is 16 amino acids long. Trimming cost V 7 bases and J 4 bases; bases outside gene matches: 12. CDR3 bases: TGTGCCAGCGGAGTGGGACAGGGTACTCTGAATCAGCCCCAGCATTTT. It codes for CASGVGQGTLNQPQHF. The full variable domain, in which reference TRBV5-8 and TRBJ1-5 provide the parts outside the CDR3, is EAGVTQSPTHLIKTRGQQATLRCSPISGHTSVYWYQQALGLGLQFLLWYDEGEERNRGNFPPRFSGRQFPNYSSELNVNALELEDSALYLCASGVGQGTLNQPQHFGDGTRLSIL.

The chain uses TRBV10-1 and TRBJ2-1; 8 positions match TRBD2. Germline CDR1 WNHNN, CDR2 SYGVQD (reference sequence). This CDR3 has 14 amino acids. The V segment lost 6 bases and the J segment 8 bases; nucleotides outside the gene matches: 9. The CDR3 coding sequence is TGCGCCAGCAGAGTCGGGCTCGGGAGGGATGAGCAGTTCTTC. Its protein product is CASRVGLGRDEQFF.

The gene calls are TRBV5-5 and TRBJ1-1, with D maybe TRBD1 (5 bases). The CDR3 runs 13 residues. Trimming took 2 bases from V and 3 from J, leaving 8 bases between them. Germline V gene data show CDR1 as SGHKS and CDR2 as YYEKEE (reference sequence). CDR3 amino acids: CASSFTRDTEAFF. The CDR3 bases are TGTGCCAGCAGCTTCACCAGGGACACTGAAGCTTTCTTT.

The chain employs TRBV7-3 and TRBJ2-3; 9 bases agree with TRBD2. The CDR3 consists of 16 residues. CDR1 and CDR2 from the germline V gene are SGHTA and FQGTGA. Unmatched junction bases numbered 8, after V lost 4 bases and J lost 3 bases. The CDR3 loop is CASSSYVAGVTDTQYF. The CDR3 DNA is TGTGCCAGCAGCTCCTATGTAGCGGGAGTGACAGATACGCAGTATTTT.

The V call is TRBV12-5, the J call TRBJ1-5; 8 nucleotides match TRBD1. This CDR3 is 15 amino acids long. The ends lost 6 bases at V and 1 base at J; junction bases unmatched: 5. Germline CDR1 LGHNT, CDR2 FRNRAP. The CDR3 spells CASGSDRVSNQPQHF. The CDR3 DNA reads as TGTGCTAGTGGCTCGGACAGGGTGAGCAATCAGCCCCAGCATTTT.

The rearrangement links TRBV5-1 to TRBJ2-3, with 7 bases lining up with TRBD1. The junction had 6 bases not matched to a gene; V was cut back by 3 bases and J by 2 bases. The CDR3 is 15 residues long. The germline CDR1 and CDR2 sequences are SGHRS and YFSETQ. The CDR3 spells CASSSPGQPTDTQYF. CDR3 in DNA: TGCGCCAGCAGCTCCCCGGGACAGCCCACAGATACGCAGTATTTT.

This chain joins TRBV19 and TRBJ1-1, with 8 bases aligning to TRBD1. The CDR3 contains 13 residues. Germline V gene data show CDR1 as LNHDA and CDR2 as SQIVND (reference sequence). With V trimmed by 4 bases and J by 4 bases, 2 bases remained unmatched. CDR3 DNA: TGTGCCAGTAGTACAGGGGGCGGCACTGAAGCTTTCTTT. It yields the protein CASSTGGGTEAFF.

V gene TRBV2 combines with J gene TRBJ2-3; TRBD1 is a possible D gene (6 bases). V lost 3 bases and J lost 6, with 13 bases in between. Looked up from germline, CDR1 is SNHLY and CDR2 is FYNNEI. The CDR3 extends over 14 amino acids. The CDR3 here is CASSDETGKDTQYF. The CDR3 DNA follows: TGTGCCAGCAGTGATGAGACAGGCAAGGATACGCAGTATTTT.

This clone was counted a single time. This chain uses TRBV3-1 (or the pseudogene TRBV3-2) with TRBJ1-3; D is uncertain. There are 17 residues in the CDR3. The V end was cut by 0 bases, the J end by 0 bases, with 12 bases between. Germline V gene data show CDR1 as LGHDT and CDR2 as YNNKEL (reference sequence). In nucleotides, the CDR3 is TGTGCCAGCAGCCAAGATGGACTGTTCCGCTCTGGAAACACCATATATTTT. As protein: CASSQDGLFRSGNTIYF.

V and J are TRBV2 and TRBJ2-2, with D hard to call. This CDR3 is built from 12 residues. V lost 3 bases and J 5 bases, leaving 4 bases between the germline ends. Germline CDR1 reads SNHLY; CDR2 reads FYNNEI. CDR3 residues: CASSDQTGELFF. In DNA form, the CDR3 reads TGTGCCAGCAGTGACCAAACCGGGGAGCTGTTTTTT.

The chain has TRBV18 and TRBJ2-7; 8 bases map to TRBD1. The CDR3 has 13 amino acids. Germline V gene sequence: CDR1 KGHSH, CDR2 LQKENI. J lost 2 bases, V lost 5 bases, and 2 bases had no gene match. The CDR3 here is CASSSGGPYEQYF. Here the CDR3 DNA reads TGTGCCAGCTCATCAGGGGGCCCCTACGAGCAGTACTTC.